This record concerns one T cell receptor beta chain sequence. Its antigen is unknown. This entry belongs to a study of blood T cells in healthy people across ages. Study results and limitations: Among long-lived donors, naive CD4+ cells were more numerous and diversity higher than in aged donors.

The germline V and J ends were trimmed by 2 bases and 1 base, with 11 bases remaining between them. Germline V gene sequence: CDR1 SGHRS, CDR2 YFSETQ. This CDR3 has 15 amino acids. A second PCR of 7 to 11 cycles used a sample-barcoded 5' primer and a J-beta primer mix. TCRdb analysed the 5' RACE reads with MiXCR anew, one entry per CDR3 protein. The data show about 930,000 distinct CDR3 sequences, under 35% seen once. This same sample was also part of a study on T cells of mothers and their children. From that second work: Material was donated by three healthy Caucasian mothers and their six children.

The TCR sequence derives from a woman aged 40-49 years in good health. J is TRBJ2-3 and V is TRBV5-1; D uncertain. Sequencing input: blood. The CDR3 loop is CASSLFSYGTDTQYF. The CDR3 nucleotides read TGCGCCAGCAGCTTATTTAGCTACGGCACAGATACGCAGTATTTT.